These T cell receptor beta chains were read from a single sample in a study of blood T cell repertoires in COVID-19. Data came from immunoSEQ multiplex PCR; TCRdb stores just in-frame clones and leaves some out. Of 25,000 to 35,000 clones in the sample, over 70% were seen once. Sequencing was performed on peripheral blood. The receptors here all came from an older woman with acute or convalescent COVID-19. The conserved cysteine and the conserved F or W are not part of the CDR3 here. Fields, in order: J gene, D gene, V gene, CDR3 length, CDR3 protein. D genes are given only for firm matches.

>TRBJ1-2|-|TRBV30|12
AWSVLLPGEGYT
>TRBJ2-7|TRBD1|TRBV28|12
ASSGRDRGYEQY
>TRBJ2-2|-|TRBV14|14
ASSHLDSANTGELF
>TRBJ2-3|-|TRBV2|14
ASSRQGGVGTDTQY
>TRBJ2-7|-|TRBV5-1|11
ASSRGAGYEQY
>TRBJ1-2|-|TRBV2|13
ASTRQARANYGYT
>TRBJ1-6|TRBD1|TRBV6-5|13
ASSSQRTGNSPLH
>TRBJ1-1|TRBD1|TRBV7-3|13
ASSSSRGQNTEAF
>TRBJ1-2|TRBD1|TRBV2|12
ASSVRTGRSGYT
>TRBJ2-7|-|TRBV3-1/TRBV3-2|12
ASSQNGHTYEQY
>TRBJ2-2|-|TRBV11-2|13
ASPALSVYTGELF
>TRBJ2-1|-|TRBV5-4|13
ASSLGGDSYNEQF
>TRBJ2-7|TRBD2|TRBV6-2/TRBV6-3|13
ASSSDGLGMHEQY
>TRBJ2-5|-|TRBV5-6|10
ASSLGRETQY
>TRBJ1-5|-|TRBV7-8|12
ASSLDTGNQPQH
>TRBJ1-2|-|TRBV5-4|11
ASSAGTTGGYT
>TRBJ2-1|TRBD1|TRBV24-1|12
ATSDQYTGGRKF
>TRBJ2-1|-|TRBV30|13
AWSVDIGVLNEQF
>TRBJ1-5|-|TRBV28|12
ASSPALGVQPQH
>TRBJ1-3|-|TRBV30|13
AWSVKSALGDTIY
>TRBJ1-2|-|TRBV10-3|13
AISTGQLSNYGYT
>TRBJ1-1|TRBD1|TRBV2|11
ASRGQPYTEAF
>TRBJ1-2|TRBD1|TRBV6-5|11
ASSTGTGWGYT
>TRBJ2-7|-|TRBV18|12
ASSPTDSQNEQY
>TRBJ2-3|-|TRBV5-1|13
ASSSRGQPTDTQY
>TRBJ1-5|-|TRBV5-1|12
ASSTGDSNQPQH
>TRBJ1-4|-|TRBV5-1|13
ASSLTGRENEKLF